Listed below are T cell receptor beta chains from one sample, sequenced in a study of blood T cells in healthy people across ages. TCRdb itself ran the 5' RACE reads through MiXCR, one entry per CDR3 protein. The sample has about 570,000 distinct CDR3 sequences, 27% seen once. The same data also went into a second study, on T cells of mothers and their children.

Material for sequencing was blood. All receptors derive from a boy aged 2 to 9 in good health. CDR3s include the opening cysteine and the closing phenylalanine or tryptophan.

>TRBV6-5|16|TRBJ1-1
CASSYGISGMNTEAFF
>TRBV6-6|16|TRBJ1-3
CASSRPDRVYGNTIYF
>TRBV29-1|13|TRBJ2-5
CSVETPGRKTQYF
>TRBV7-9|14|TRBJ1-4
CASRNTGRNEKLFF
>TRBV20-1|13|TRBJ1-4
CSAYRGGSEKLFF
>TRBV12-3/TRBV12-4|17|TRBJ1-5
CASSPAGITYSNQPQHF
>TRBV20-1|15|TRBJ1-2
CSARDRPQGNYGYTF
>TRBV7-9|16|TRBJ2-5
CASSSWKERTQETQYF
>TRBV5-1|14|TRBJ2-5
CASSFAGDWETQYF
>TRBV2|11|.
CASKMEETQYF